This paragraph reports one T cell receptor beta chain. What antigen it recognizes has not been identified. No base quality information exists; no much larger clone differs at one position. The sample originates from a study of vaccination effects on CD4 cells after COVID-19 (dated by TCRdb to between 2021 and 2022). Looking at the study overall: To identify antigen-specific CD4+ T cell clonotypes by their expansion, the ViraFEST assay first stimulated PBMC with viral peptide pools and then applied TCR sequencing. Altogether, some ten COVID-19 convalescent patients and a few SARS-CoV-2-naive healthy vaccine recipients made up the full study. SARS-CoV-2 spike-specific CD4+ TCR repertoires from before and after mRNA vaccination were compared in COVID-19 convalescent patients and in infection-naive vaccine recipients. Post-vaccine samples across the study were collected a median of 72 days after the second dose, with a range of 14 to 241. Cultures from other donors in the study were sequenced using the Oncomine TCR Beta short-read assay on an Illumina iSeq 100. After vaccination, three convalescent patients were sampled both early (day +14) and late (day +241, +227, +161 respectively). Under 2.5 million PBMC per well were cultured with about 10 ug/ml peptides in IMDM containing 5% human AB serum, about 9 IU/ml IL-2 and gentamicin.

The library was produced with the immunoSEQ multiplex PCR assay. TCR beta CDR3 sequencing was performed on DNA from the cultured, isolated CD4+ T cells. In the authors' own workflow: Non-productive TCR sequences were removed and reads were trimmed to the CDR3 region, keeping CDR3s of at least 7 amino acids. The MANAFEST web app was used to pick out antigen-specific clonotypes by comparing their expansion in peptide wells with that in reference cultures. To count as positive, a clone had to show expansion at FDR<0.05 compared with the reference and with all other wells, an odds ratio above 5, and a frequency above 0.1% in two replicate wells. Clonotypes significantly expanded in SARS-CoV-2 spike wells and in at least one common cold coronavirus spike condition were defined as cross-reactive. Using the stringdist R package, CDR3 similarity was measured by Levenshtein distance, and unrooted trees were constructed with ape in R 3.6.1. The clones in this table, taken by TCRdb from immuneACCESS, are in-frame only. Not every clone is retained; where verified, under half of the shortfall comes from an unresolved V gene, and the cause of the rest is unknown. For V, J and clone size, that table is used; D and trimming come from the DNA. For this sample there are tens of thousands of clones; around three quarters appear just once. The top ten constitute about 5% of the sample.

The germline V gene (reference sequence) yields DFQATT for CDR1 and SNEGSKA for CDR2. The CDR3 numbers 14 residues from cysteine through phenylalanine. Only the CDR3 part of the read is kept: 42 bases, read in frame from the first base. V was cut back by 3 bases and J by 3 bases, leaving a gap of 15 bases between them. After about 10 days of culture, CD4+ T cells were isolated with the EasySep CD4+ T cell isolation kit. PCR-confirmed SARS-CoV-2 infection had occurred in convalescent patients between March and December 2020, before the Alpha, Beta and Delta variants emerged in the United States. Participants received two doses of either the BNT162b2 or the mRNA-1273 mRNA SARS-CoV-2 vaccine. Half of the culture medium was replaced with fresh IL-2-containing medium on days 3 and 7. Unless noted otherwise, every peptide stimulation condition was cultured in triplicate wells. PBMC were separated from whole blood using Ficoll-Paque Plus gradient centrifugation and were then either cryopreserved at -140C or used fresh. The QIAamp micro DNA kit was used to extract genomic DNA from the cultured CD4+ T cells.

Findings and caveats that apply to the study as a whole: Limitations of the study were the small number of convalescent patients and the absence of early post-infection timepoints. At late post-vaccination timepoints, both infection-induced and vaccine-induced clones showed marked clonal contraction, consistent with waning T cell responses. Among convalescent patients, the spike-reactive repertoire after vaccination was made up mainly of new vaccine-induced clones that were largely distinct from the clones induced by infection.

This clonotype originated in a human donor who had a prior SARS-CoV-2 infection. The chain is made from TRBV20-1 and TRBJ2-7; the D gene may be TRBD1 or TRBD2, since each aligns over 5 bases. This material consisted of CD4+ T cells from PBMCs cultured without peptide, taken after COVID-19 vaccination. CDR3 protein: CSASSGQGDYEQYF. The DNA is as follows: TGCAGTGCTAGTTCTGGGCAGGGAGACTACGAGCAGTACTTC.